This TCR beta chain derives from a study of beta chain features in type 1 diabetes. Whole-study findings and limits: The study found fewer insertions and more deletions at VDJ junctions in type 1 diabetes patients.

On this clone itself: Its target is unknown.

The authors reverse transcribed all of the isolated RNA, so sequencing captured expressed TCRB transcripts. Sequencing used immunoSEQ multiplex PCR; TCRdb keeps in-frame clones, though not all of them. Of 860,000 or so clones detected, 17% appear once; the ten largest clones hold about 0.02%. V shed 11 bases and J 1 base; nucleotides not matched to a gene: 5. The germline gives CDR1 MNHEY, CDR2 SVGAGI. CDR3 size: 13 residues. The TCR originated in a woman in her late teens or twenties in good health. The sample comprised naive CD4+ T cells from blood. The chain joins TRBV6-5 to TRBJ1-5; 7 positions agree with TRBD1. CDR3 sequence (DNA): TGTGCCTCTCGGGGACAGAGCAATCAGCCCCAGCATTTT. This translates into CASRGQSNQPQHF.